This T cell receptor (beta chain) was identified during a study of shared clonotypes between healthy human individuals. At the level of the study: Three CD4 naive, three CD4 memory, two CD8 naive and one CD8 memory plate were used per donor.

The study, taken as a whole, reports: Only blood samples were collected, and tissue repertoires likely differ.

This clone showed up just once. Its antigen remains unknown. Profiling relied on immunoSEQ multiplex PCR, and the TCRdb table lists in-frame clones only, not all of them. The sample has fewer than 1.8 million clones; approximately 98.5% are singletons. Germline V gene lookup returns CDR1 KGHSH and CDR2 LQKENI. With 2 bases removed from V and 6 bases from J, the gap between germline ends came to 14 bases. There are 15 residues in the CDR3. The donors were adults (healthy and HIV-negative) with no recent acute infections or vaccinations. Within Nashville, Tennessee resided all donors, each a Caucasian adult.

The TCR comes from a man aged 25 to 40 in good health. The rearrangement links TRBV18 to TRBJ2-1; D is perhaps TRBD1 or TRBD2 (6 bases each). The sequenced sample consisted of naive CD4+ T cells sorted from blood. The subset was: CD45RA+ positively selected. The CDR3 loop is CASSPRVGGGNEQFF. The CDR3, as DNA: TGTGCCAGCTCACCAAGGGTCGGAGGGGGCAATGAGCAGTTCTTC.